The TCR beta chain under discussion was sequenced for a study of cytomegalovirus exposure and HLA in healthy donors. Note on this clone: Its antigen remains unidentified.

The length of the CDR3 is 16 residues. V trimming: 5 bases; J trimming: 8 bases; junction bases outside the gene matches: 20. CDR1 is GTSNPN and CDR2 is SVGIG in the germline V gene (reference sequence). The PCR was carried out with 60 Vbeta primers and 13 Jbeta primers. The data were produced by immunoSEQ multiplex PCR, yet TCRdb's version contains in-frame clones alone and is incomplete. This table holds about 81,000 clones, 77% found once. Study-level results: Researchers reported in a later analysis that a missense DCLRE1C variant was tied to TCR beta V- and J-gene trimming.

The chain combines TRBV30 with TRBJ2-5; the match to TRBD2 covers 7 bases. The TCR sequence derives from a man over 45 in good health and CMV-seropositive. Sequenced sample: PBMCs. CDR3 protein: CAWGGRSGTGRDTQYF. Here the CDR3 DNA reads TGTGCCTGGGGGGGAAGGAGCGGGACGGGGCGGGATACCCAGTACTTC.